The 25 T cell receptor beta chains given below trace back to one sample, sequenced in a study of blood T cell repertoires in COVID-19. Profiled with immunoSEQ multiplex PCR; TCRdb holds only in-frame clones, not every one. Of roughly 250,000 clones in the sample, 65% to 85% were seen once. Sequences were obtained from peripheral blood. The source is a person between 65 and 79 years old with COVID-19, enrolled during active disease.

The chain has TRBV2 and TRBJ1-5; tentatively, D is TRBD1 (6 bases). The germline V and J ends were trimmed by 5 bases and 7 bases, with 9 bases remaining between them. The CDR3 spans 12 residues. From germline, CDR1 is SNHLY and CDR2 FYNNEI. The CDR3 sequence: CASSSGGQPQHF. DNA of the CDR3: TGTGCCAGCAGTTCGGGGGGCCAGCCCCAGCATTTT.

V is TRBV6-1 and J is TRBJ2-3; the match to TRBD2 covers 7 bases. CDR3 length equals 16 residues. Germline CDR1 and CDR2: MNHNS and SASEGT. The ends lost 0 bases at V and 3 bases at J; junction bases unmatched: 6. In nucleotides, the CDR3 is TGTGCCAGCAGTGAAGCGTTAGCGGGCGGAACAGATACGCAGTATTTT. Translated: CASSEALAGGTDTQYF.

The chain is built from TRBV7-9 and TRBJ2-7; a weak D match, TRBD2 (6 bases). V lost 5 bases, J lost 2 bases, and 16 bases lay in between. Looked up from germline, CDR1 is SEHNR and CDR2 is FQNEAQ (reference sequence). This CDR3 is built from 15 residues. CDR3 in DNA: TGTGCCAGCAGCCACCCACCCTCGGGGGCCTACGAGCAGTACTTC. Its protein is CASSHPPSGAYEQYF.

V is TRBV7-2 and J is TRBJ2-5; TRBD2 matches 8 bases. The germline CDR1 and CDR2 sequences are SGHTA and FQGNSA. V dropped 1 base and J dropped 1; count of bases not matched to a gene: 5. CDR3 length: 16 amino acids. The CDR3 reads CASSLVAGGPQETQYF. CDR3 sequence (DNA): TGTGCCAGCAGCTTAGTTGCGGGAGGACCCCAAGAGACCCAGTACTTC. Drawing the rest from reference TRBV7-2 and TRBJ2-5, the complete variable domain is GAGVSQSPSNKVTEKGKDVELRCDPISGHTALYWYRQSLGQGLEFLIYFQGNSAPDKSGLPSDRFSAERTGGSVSTLTIQRTQQEDSAVYLCASSLVAGGPQETQYFGPGTRLLVL.

This clone was seen a single time. The chain employs TRBV14 and TRBJ2-1, with 8 nucleotides matching TRBD2. V trimming: 5 bases; J trimming: 4 bases; junction bases outside the gene matches: 7. From germline, CDR1 is SGHDN and CDR2 FVKESK. This CDR3 spans 15 amino acids. The CDR3 DNA is TGTGCCAGCAGCATAGCCCGGGGGGGGTACAATGAGCAGTTCTTC. This sequence encodes CASSIARGGYNEQFF.

This sequence joins TRBV30 and TRBJ1-6, with TRBD1 identical over 11 bases. The CDR3 runs 13 residues. Germline CDR1 is GTSNPN and CDR2 is SVGIG (reference sequence). The junction had 1 base not matched to a gene; V was cut back by 3 bases and J by 9 bases. The CDR3 protein is CAWRDRGLSPLHF. CDR3 coding DNA: TGTGCCTGGAGGGACAGGGGGCTTTCACCCCTCCACTTT.

J is TRBJ2-3 and V is TRBV11-2; D gene uncertain. V dropped 3 bases and J dropped 4 bases, with 17 bases sitting between them. The CDR3 runs to 16 residues. Germline CDR1 and CDR2: SGHAT and FQNNGV. CDR3 region: CASSFSPGLSADTQYF. The CDR3 DNA is TGTGCCAGCAGCTTCTCACCGGGTCTATCGGCAGATACGCAGTATTTT.

V is TRBV2 and J is TRBJ1-5; D may be TRBD1 (5 bases). The CDR3 is 13 amino acids. Trimming cost V 8 bases and J 7 bases, with 15 bases left between them. Germline V gene data show CDR1 as SNHLY and CDR2 as FYNNEI. The CDR3 region is CASQGRPQQPQHF. The CDR3 nucleotides are TGTGCCAGCCAGGGCAGGCCCCAACAGCCCCAGCATTTT.

The V gene is TRBV7-2, the J gene TRBJ1-4; D unresolved. Trimming pared 2 bases from V and 0 bases from J, leaving 7 bases between. CDR1 SGHTA and CDR2 FQGNSA come from the germline V gene. The CDR3 has 15 amino acids. The CDR3 DNA follows: TGTGCCAGCAGCTTAAGAGGGACAACTAATGAAAAACTGTTTTTT. This sequence encodes CASSLRGTTNEKLFF. The variable domain in full, with the rest retrieved from reference TRBV7-2 and TRBJ1-4, is GAGVSQSPSNKVTEKGKDVELRCDPISGHTALYWYRQSLGQGLEFLIYFQGNSAPDKSGLPSDRFSAERTGGSVSTLTIQRTQQEDSAVYLCASSLRGTTNEKLFFGSGTQLSVL.

The V gene is TRBV10-2, the J gene TRBJ2-7; weak D call: TRBD1 (7 bases). V gave up 2 bases and J gave up 1 base, with 12 bases separating them. The CDR3 runs 15 residues. CDR1 WSHSY and CDR2 SAAADI come from the germline V gene. CDR3 region: CASSEPGGRSYEQYF. The CDR3, as DNA: TGCGCCAGCAGTGAGCCAGGGGGGAGGTCCTACGAGCAGTACTTC.

The chain uses TRBV6-6 and TRBJ1-4, with a weak D call TRBD1 (6 bases). This CDR3 region has 15 residues. CDR1 and CDR2 from the germline V gene are MNHNY and SVGAGI (reference sequence). Trimming left V 2 bases short and J 8 bases short, with 15 bases between. The chain's CDR3 is CASSYGGQTKEKLFF. CDR3 nucleotides: TGTGCCAGCAGTTACGGCGGACAGACGAAGGAAAAACTGTTTTTT.

The genes are TRBV28 and TRBJ2-7, with 8 nucleotides matching TRBD1. Germline assignment: CDR1 MDHEN and CDR2 SYDVKM. CDR3 length: 22 residues. The J segment lost 4 bases and the V segment lost 4 bases, leaving 30 bases of the junction unmatched. In DNA form, the CDR3 reads TGTGCCAGCAGTTCTGTTTGGGAGTTGGGGGCGGGCAGGGGGCGCGCCGTTTACGAGCAGTACTTC. Protein product: CASSSVWELGAGRGRAVYEQYF.

CDR3 loop: CASSRGQGVISGELFF. DNA for the CDR3: TGCGCCAGCAGCCGGGGACAGGGGGTGATTTCCGGGGAGCTGTTTTTT. The J gene is TRBJ2-2, the V gene TRBV5-1, with 11 bases identical to TRBD1. This CDR3 is 16 amino acids long. The ends lost 4 bases at V and 6 bases at J; junction bases unmatched: 8. The V gene's germline CDR1 is SGHRS and CDR2 YFSETQ.

The CDR3, as DNA: TGTGCCAGTAGTATAGATAGGCTAGCGGGAGTAGCCGTGGAGACCCAGTACTTC. Protein product: CASSIDRLAGVAVETQYF. The V call is TRBV19, the J call TRBJ2-5; TRBD2 aligns across 10 bases. This CDR3 has 18 residues. Trimming cost V 0 bases and J 5 bases; bases outside gene matches: 12. Germline V gives CDR1 LNHDA, CDR2 SQIVND (reference sequence).

The CDR3 DNA reads TGTGCCAGCAGCTCGGGACAGGGGGCCTACGAGCAGTACTTC. Translating gives CASSSGQGAYEQYF. This sequence joins TRBV5-4 and TRBJ2-7, with TRBD1 matching 11 bases. Germline V gene data show CDR1 as SGHNT and CDR2 as YYREEE (reference sequence). The CDR3 sequence is 14 residues long. With V trimmed by 3 bases and J by 2 bases, 1 base remained unmatched.

This clone was counted between two and nine times. V gene TRBV27 combines with J gene TRBJ2-4, with D hard to call. V shed 2 bases and J shed 1 base, with 12 bases lying between them. Germline CDR1 reads MNHEY; CDR2 reads SMNVEV (reference sequence). The CDR3 has 16 residues. The CDR3 loop is CASSLAPAGAKNIQYF. The CDR3 DNA is TGTGCCAGCAGTTTAGCTCCCGCCGGGGCCAAAAACATTCAGTACTTC.

This chain links TRBV25-1 with TRBJ2-1, with TRBD2 identical over 7 bases. The CDR3 spans 15 residues. The V gene end was trimmed by 6 bases and the J gene end by 3 bases; junction bases not matched to a gene: 8. CDR1 MGHDK and CDR2 SYGVNS come from the germline V gene. CDR3 amino acids: CASRPRGGDYNEQFF. CDR3 coding DNA: TGTGCCAGCAGGCCTCGCGGGGGTGACTACAATGAGCAGTTCTTC.

The chain links TRBV13 to TRBJ2-7; 7 positions match TRBD2. The germline CDR1 and CDR2 sequences are PRHDT and FYEKMQ (reference sequence). The CDR3 length is 14 residues. Unmatched junction bases numbered 8, after V lost 6 bases and J lost 3 bases. DNA of the CDR3: TGTGCCAGCAGAGAGACGGGCGGGGGCTACGAGCAGTACTTC. Protein: CASRETGGGYEQYF.

The gene calls are TRBV7-6 and TRBJ1-5; 9 nucleotides match TRBD1. There are 15 residues in the CDR3. The V gene's germline CDR1 is SGHVS and CDR2 FNYEAQ. The J segment lost 4 bases and the V segment lost 4 bases, leaving 5 bases of the junction unmatched. The CDR3 loop is CASSSGTGRNQPQHF. Written as DNA, the CDR3 is TGTGCCAGCAGCTCTGGGACAGGGCGGAATCAGCCCCAGCATTTT.

The chain links TRBV7-3 to TRBJ2-2; no firm D call. The CDR3 covers 14 residues. The V gene lost 0 bases and the J gene lost 7 bases, with 9 bases spanning the gap. Germline assignment: CDR1 SGHTA and CDR2 FQGTGA. The CDR3 DNA sequence: TGTGCCAGCAGCTTAACTAGAGAGCTCGGGGAGCTGTTTTTT. Protein product: CASSLTRELGELFF. The entire variable domain, with the rest obtained from reference TRBV7-3 and TRBJ2-2, is as follows: GAGVSQTPSNKVTEKGKYVELRCDPISGHTALYWYRQSLGQGPEFLIYFQGTGAADDSGLPNDRFFAVRPEGSVSTLKIQRTERGDSAVYLCASSLTRELGELFFGEGSRLTVL.

This clone showed up just a few times. J is TRBJ1-1 and V is TRBV29-1; the D is unclear. Germline CDR1 SQVTM, CDR2 ANQGSEA. V dropped 4 bases and J dropped 4 bases, with 16 bases sitting between them. The CDR3 has 14 residues. In DNA, the CDR3 is TGCAGCGTTGGGTTAGCGGGCGCGGGCACTGAAGCTTTCTTT. Protein product: CSVGLAGAGTEAFF.

The chain couples TRBV30 to TRBJ2-7; D is possibly TRBD2 (6 bases). V lost 3 bases to trimming and J lost 2 bases, with 8 bases between them. Per germline, CDR1 GTSNPN and CDR2 SVGIG (reference sequence). CDR3 length: 12 amino acids. This CDR3 reads CAWRGGTYEQYF. The CDR3 bases are TGTGCCTGGAGGGGGGGTACCTACGAGCAGTACTTC.

The chain recombines TRBV13 with TRBJ1-3, with 7 bases identical to TRBD1. This CDR3 has 15 residues. Germline V gene sequence: CDR1 PRHDT, CDR2 FYEKMQ (reference sequence). V lost 3 bases and J lost 0; bases outside the gene matches: 2. DNA for the CDR3: TGTGCCAGCAGCTTTCCAGGGGGCTCTGGAAACACCATATATTTT. The encoded protein is CASSFPGGSGNTIYF.

The rearrangement links TRBV12-3 or TRBV12-4 to TRBJ2-5; TRBD2 matches at 10 bases. Germline trimming cut 6 bases from V and 7 bases from J; bases unmatched to any gene: 5. The CDR3 extends over 13 amino acids. Here the CDR3 reads CASSPSGRVTQYF. In DNA, the CDR3 is TGTGCCAGCAGCCCAAGCGGGAGGGTGACCCAGTACTTC.

This chain uses TRBV10-3 with TRBJ2-5; the D is unclear. This CDR3 contains 14 residues. V gave up 0 bases and J gave up 9 bases, with 14 bases separating them. Germline loops: CDR1 ENHRY, CDR2 SYGVKD. CDR3 loop: CAISESYSGAAQYF. CDR3 sequence (DNA): TGTGCCATCAGTGAGTCATACTCCGGCGCGGCCCAGTACTTC.